A selection of T cell receptor beta chains follows, all from one sample in a study of blood T cells in healthy people across ages. TCRdb reanalysed the 5' RACE reads using MiXCR and keeps one entry per CDR3 protein. The table shows about 720,000 distinct CDR3 sequences, with roughly 20% occurring only once. The material sequenced was blood. Every receptor here comes from a man in his 70s in good health. The CDR3 runs from the conserved cysteine through the conserved F or W. D genes are given only for firm matches. Expanded clones get a size class; other rows say once, few or many, or leave the size out.

d_gene	v_gene	j_gene	abundance	CDR3aa	CDR3nt
.	TRBV6-1	TRBJ1-4	few	CASTPDWGGINEKLFF	TGTGCCAGCACCCCCGATTGGGGCGGTATTAATGAAAAACTGTTTTTT
TRBD1	TRBV5-1	TRBJ1-1	few	CASSAQGARTEAFF	TGCGCCAGCAGCGCACAGGGGGCGCGGACTGAAGCTTTCTTT
TRBD2	TRBV7-9	TRBJ2-3	.	CASSLPAPLAGGLDTQYF	TGTGCCAGCAGCTTACCCGCCCCCCTAGCGGGGGGGTTAGATACGCAGTATTTT
.	TRBV5-1	TRBJ2-3	.	CASCSRQTNTDTQYF	TGCGCCAGCTGCTCGCGCCAGACGAACACAGATACGCAGTATTTT
.	TRBV12-3/TRBV12-4	TRBJ2-5	.	CASSSGRLQETQYF	TGTGCCAGCAGTTCCGGACGGCTCCAAGAGACCCAGTACTTC
.	TRBV6-5	TRBJ2-3	.	CASSTRDGIRDTQYF	TGTGCCAGCAGTACGAGGGATGGAATAAGAGATACGCAGTATTTT
.	TRBV12-3/TRBV12-4	TRBJ2-1	many	CATRAETYNEQFF	TGTGCCACCAGGGCGGAGACCTACAATGAGCAGTTCTTC
.	TRBV20-1	TRBJ2-3	.	CSAPRGDTQYF	TGCAGTGCTCCTAGGGGAGATACGCAGTATTTT
.	TRBV6-2/TRBV6-3	TRBJ1-5	.	CASSRGGMKNQPQHF	TGTGCCAGCAGCAGAGGGGGGATGAAGAATCAGCCCCAGCATTTT
TRBD1	TRBV7-3	TRBJ1-2	.	CASSEDRGLGYTF	TGTGCCAGCAGCGAGGACAGGGGCCTTGGCTACACCTTC
.	TRBV4-3	TRBJ2-3	few	CASSQDPRDTDTQYF	TGCGCCAGCAGCCAAGATCCTCGGGACACAGATACGCAGTATTTT
TRBD1	TRBV7-2	TRBJ2-1	many	CASSLVTGPNEQFF	TGTGCCAGCAGCTTAGTGACAGGGCCCAATGAGCAGTTCTTC
.	TRBV12-3/TRBV12-4	TRBJ1-1	few	CASRLQGKNTEAFF	TGTGCCAGCAGATTACAGGGAAAGAACACTGAAGCTTTCTTT
TRBD1	TRBV10-3	TRBJ1-1	many	CAIRDNRGVDTEAFF	TGTGCCATCAGGGATAACAGGGGAGTGGACACTGAAGCTTTCTTT